The 7 T cell receptor beta chains below all came from one sample that was sequenced in a study of Graves' ophthalmopathy and Graves' hyperthyroidism. Amplifying from RNA transcripts, the study obtained TCR beta CDR3 regions. The workflow started with a first-round RT-PCR run with HTBI primers and then moved on to a second-round multiplex PCR. Each CDR3 protein is one row after TCRdb ran MiXCR on the multiplex PCR reads. The repertoire holds 200,000 to 300,000 distinct CDR3 sequences, with less than 55% as singletons. Input material: peripheral blood. These receptors came from an adult man with Graves' ophthalmopathy.

This clonotype was picked up a small number of times. The chain carries TRBV6-5 and TRBJ1-4, with D uncertain. Trimming removed 1 base at V and 5 bases at J, with 11 bases between. The V gene's germline CDR1 is MNHEY and CDR2 SVGAGI. This CDR3 spans 15 amino acids. The CDR3 here is CASSYWEVPNEKLFF. As DNA, the CDR3 is TGTGCCAGCAGTTACTGGGAAGTGCCCAATGAAAAACTGTTTTTT.

The V gene is TRBV28, the J gene TRBJ2-2; maybe TRBD2 (6 bases). There are 14 residues in the CDR3. Germline CDR1 is MDHEN and CDR2 is SYDVKM. The V and J ends lost 5 bases and 7 bases respectively, with 14 bases between them. This chain's CDR3 is CASSVASEFGELFF. CDR3 nucleotides: TGTGCCAGCAGTGTGGCTAGCGAATTCGGGGAGCTGTTTTTT.

The V and J genes are TRBV7-9 and TRBJ2-5; D might be TRBD1 or TRBD2, each matching 5 bases. V was cut by 4 bases and J by 2 bases, with 20 bases left in between. Germline CDR1 and CDR2: SEHNR and FQNEAQ (reference sequence). This CDR3 has 17 residues. CDR3 nucleotide sequence: TGTGCCAGCAGCTCATCACGAGTAGGGACCGGACAAGAGACCCAGTACTTC. This translates into CASSSSRVGTGQETQYF.

The chain recombines TRBV2 with TRBJ2-2, with 9 bases matching TRBD2. CDR1 SNHLY and CDR2 FYNNEI come from the germline V gene. The CDR3 is 13 amino acids. The V and J ends lost 7 bases and 5 bases, in that order; junction bases with no gene match: 2. The CDR3 DNA reads as TGTGCCAGCACTGGACTAGCGACCGGGGAGCTGTTTTTT. This gives the protein CASTGLATGELFF.

J is TRBJ1-1 and V is TRBV15, with D uncertain. This CDR3 contains 15 residues. CDR1 is LNHNV and CDR2 is YYDKDF in the germline V gene (reference sequence). Trimming removed 0 bases at V and 4 bases at J, with 12 bases between. CDR3 sequence reads: CATSRDLPLGTEAFF. In DNA form, the CDR3 reads TGTGCCACCAGCAGAGATCTCCCCCTTGGCACTGAAGCTTTCTTT.

This clonotype was detected only a few times. This CDR3 is CATSLLQGPNYEQYF. The CDR3 region has the DNA TGTGCCACCAGTTTGTTACAGGGACCCAACTACGAGCAGTACTTC. V and J are TRBV24-1 and TRBJ2-7, with a possible D match to TRBD1 (6 bases). Deletions cut 6 bases from V and 3 bases from J, with 17 bases between. The CDR3 covers 15 residues. CDR1 is KGHDR, CDR2 SFDVKD, per germline.

Many counts were recorded for this clonotype. The rearrangement joins TRBV10-3 to TRBJ2-5, with D uncertain. V gave up 7 bases and J gave up 0 bases, with 9 bases separating them. The CDR3 consists of 13 residues. The germline gives CDR1 ENHRY, CDR2 SYGVKD. The CDR3 sequence is CAIKSGNQETQYF. The CDR3 DNA is TGTGCCATCAAATCGGGTAACCAAGAGACCCAGTACTTC.